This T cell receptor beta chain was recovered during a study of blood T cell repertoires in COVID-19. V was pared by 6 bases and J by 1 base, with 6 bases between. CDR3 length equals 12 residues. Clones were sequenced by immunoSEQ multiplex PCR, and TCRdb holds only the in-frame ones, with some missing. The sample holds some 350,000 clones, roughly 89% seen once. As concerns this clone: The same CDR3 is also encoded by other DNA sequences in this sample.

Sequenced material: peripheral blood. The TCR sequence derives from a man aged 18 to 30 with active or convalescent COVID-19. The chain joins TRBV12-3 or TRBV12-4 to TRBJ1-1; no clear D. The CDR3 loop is CASSRGNTEAFF. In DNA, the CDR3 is TGTGCCAGCAGCCGCGGGAACACTGAAGCTTTCTTT.